The clone carrying this T cell receptor (beta chain) appeared a few times. Its antigen is unknown. The CDR3 consists of 17 residues. V lost 5 bases to trimming and J lost 0 bases; unmatched junction nucleotides: 6. Per germline, CDR1 SEHNR and CDR2 FQNEAQ (reference sequence). Amplification used 60 Vbeta primers and 13 Jbeta primers. Profiling relied on immunoSEQ multiplex PCR, and the TCRdb table lists in-frame clones only, not all of them. Of approximately 150,000 clones listed, about 64% are singletons. This sample is part of a study of cytomegalovirus exposure and HLA in healthy donors. Study-wide findings and caveats: Earlier results showed most TCR beta V segments being productive about 90% or about 30% of the time. There were several of the most significant clusters that appeared linked to common viral pathogens in a later analysis. Judged likely to be a sequencing artifact was a cluster of highly shared sequence variants.

The source of this sequence is a man aged 45-65 years in good health and CMV-seronegative. The chain joins TRBV7-9 to TRBJ2-3, with TRBD2 matching 12 bases. Sequencing was done on a sample of PBMCs. The DNA of the CDR3 is TGTGCCAGCAGCAAATACGGACTAGCGGGGAGCACAGATACGCAGTATTTT. Its protein product is CASSKYGLAGSTDTQYF.